This TCR beta chain comes out of a study of CD8+ T cells in alopecia areata. Germline V gives CDR1 SEHNR, CDR2 FQNEAQ (reference sequence). This CDR3 comprises 13 residues. Trimming took 1 base from V and 2 from J, leaving 5 bases between them. RNA extraction and reverse transcription yielded cDNA as sequencing template. Repertoires were generated with immunoSEQ multiplex PCR, while TCRdb's copy carries only in-frame clones and drops some. The table has some 190,000 clones, about three fifths seen once. Regarding the study as a whole: Scalp and blood samples kept many expanded lesional clones throughout tofacitinib.

Documented treatment: oral pan-JAK inhibitor, 5-10 mg twice daily. Notes on this clone: Its target is unknown. This sample also contains other DNA sequences that code for the same CDR3.

This chain links TRBV7-9 with TRBJ2-5, with D unclear. This TCR derives from a human donor with alopecia areata. Sample: CD4+ T cells sorted from blood, taken at week 4, from a patient treated with tofacitinib. The CDR3 loop reads CASSLVGQETQYF. As DNA, the CDR3 is TGTGCCAGCAGCTTAGTCGGGCAAGAGACCCAGTACTTC.